The 19 T cell receptor beta chains in this list originate from one sample, sequenced in a study of breast tumors, draining lymph nodes, adjacent tissues (dated by TCRdb to 2016 to 2017). Lymph node samples were obtained from the axillary draining lymph nodes of breast cancer patients. The protocol used for the library was multiplex PCR. The data were produced on an Illumina HiSeq 2000. The public sequencing data were trimmed at Q25 with fastp and processed into clonotypes with MiXCR by TCRdb, which kept only in-frame beta chains. Entries are consolidated by CDR3 protein sequence, retaining the most common genes and DNA. For this sample there are about 150,000 distinct CDR3 sequences; around 20% appear just once. 2.5% to 3% of the sample is held by the ten biggest clonotypes. The sample comprised axillary lymph node tissue. The receptors come from a female donor with breast cancer. Some clones in this sample may be carry-over from other donors' samples.

A remark on this clonotype: A much larger clonotype is one base distant, so this may be a read error. This likely comes from a read error, as the CDR3 has no conserved phenylalanine or tryptophan at its end. The rearrangement joins TRBV5-1 to TRBJ2-1; 14 nucleotides agree with TRBD2. V trimming: 4 bases; J trimming: 0 bases; junction bases outside the gene matches: 9. Germline-derived CDR1 and CDR2 are SGHRS and YFSETQ. The CDR3 loop spans 19 amino acids. This CDR3 reads CASSPAGLAGVGSYNEQFS. In nucleotides, the CDR3 is TGCGCCAGCAGCCCCGCGGGACTAGCGGGAGTGGGCTCCTACAATGAGCAGTTCTCC.

Ten or more counts support this clonotype. The chain links TRBV18 to TRBJ2-7; 9 bases match TRBD1. The CDR3 spans 15 residues. The V gene's germline CDR1 is KGHSH and CDR2 LQKENI. The trim removed 5 bases at V and 4 bases at J, leaving 9 bases unmatched. The CDR3 loop reads CASSGPGQGQYEQYF. CDR3 nucleotide sequence: TGTGCCAGCTCAGGACCGGGACAGGGACAGTACGAGCAGTACTTC.

This clonotype was picked up many times. The chain carries TRBV30 and TRBJ2-7, with D hard to call. The CDR3 has 11 residues. Germline CDR1 is GTSNPN and CDR2 is SVGIG (reference sequence). The V end was cut by 1 base, the J end by 3 bases, with 4 bases between. The CDR3 spells CAWSGDYEQYF. The DNA of the CDR3 is TGTGCCTGGAGTGGTGACTACGAGCAGTACTTC.

Turning to this clonotype: A much larger clone is a single base away; this may be a read error. The missing conserved phenylalanine or tryptophan at the end of this CDR3 makes a read error likely. The chain couples TRBV7-9 to TRBJ2-7, with unresolved D. Germline V gives CDR1 SEHNR, CDR2 FQNEAQ (reference sequence). The CDR3 covers 11 residues. V was pared by 0 bases and J by 5 bases, with 2 bases between. CDR3: CASSLANEQYL. The CDR3 DNA sequence: TGTGCCAGCAGCTTAGCCAACGAGCAGTACCTC.

This clonotype was recorded a few times. The genes are TRBV27 and TRBJ1-5; D is unclear. Trimming cost V 4 bases and J 7 bases, with 20 bases left between them. This CDR3 contains 16 residues. In germline, CDR1 is MNHEY, CDR2 SMNVEV (reference sequence). CDR3 DNA: TGTGCCAGCAGTTCCCTATCTTCGGGAGGTGGGCAGCCCCAGCATTTT. Its translation: CASSSLSSGGGQPQHF.

This clonotype was observed a handful of times. V and J are TRBV20-1 and TRBJ2-2; 14 nucleotides line up with TRBD2. V lost 6 bases and J lost 5; bases outside the gene matches: 17. The length of the CDR3 is 19 residues. Germline CDR1 DFQATT, CDR2 SNEGSKA (reference sequence). CDR3 DNA sequence: TGCAGTGCCTCTCGGTTAAGACTAGCGGGAGGGCCTGGGACCGGGGAGCTGTTTTTT. Residues: CSASRLRLAGGPGTGELFF.

This clonotype was seen ten or more times. This rearrangement joins TRBV6-1 to TRBJ2-7; D is perhaps TRBD1 (6 bases). CDR3 length: 15 amino acids. Germline CDR1 is MNHNS and CDR2 is SASEGT. Trimming took 6 bases from V and 4 from J, leaving 19 bases between them. CDR3 loop: CASRWGPQPTYEQYF. The CDR3 bases are TGTGCCAGCAGATGGGGGCCGCAGCCTACTTACGAGCAGTACTTC.

The table lists this clonotype with a few counts. The V and J genes are TRBV6-2 or TRBV6-3 and TRBJ1-5; D remains ambiguous. V was clipped by 2 bases and J by 5 bases, with 4 bases between them. CDR1 is MNHEY and CDR2 is SVGEGT in the germline V gene. The CDR3 is 12 residues long. The CDR3 here is CASSYQYQPQHF. The DNA for the CDR3 is TGTGCCAGCAGTTACCAATATCAGCCCCAGCATTTT.

There are many counts of this clonotype. The V and J genes are TRBV3-1 and TRBJ2-7, with D tentatively TRBD1 (5 bases). V shed 8 bases and J shed 7 bases, with 9 bases lying between them. Germline-derived CDR1 and CDR2 are LGHDT and YNNKEL (reference sequence). The CDR3 extends over 10 amino acids. The CDR3 DNA sequence: TGTGCCAGCGGGGCGGTGGAGCAGTACTTC. This encodes CASGAVEQYF.

This clonotype was seen ten or more times. This chain connects TRBV4-1 to TRBJ2-7; D is possibly TRBD2 (8 bases). There are 19 residues in the CDR3. Per germline, CDR1 MGHRA and CDR2 YSYEKL. V was clipped by 4 bases and J by 2 bases, with 27 bases between them. The CDR3 region is CASSRGIPLAGQSPYEQYF. CDR3 bases: TGCGCCAGCAGCCGGGGTATCCCTTTAGCGGGACAGAGCCCCTACGAGCAGTACTTC.

In the case of this clonotype: A much more abundant neighbour one base away suggests this may be a read error. This sequence joins TRBV4-2 and TRBJ1-4, with D hard to call. The V end was cut by 1 base, the J end by 8 bases, with 14 bases between. Germline loops: CDR1 LGHNA, CDR2 YNFKEQ. This CDR3 is 15 amino acids long. DNA of the CDR3: TGTGCCAGCAGCCAAGGGGGAACGGTGGAAGAAAAACTGTTTTTT. Translating it yields CASSQGGTVEEKLFF.

The genes are TRBV19 and TRBJ1-5, with D perhaps matching TRBD1 (5 bases). The length of the CDR3 is 15 residues. V was shortened by 7 bases and J by 3 bases, with 16 bases between the two germline ends. Germline V lookup: CDR1 LNHDA, CDR2 SQIVND (reference sequence). The CDR3 protein is CASTPAGTSNQPQHF. CDR3 nucleotides: TGTGCCAGTACCCCGGCCGGGACCTCCAATCAGCCCCAGCATTTT.

Ten or more counts support this clonotype. The V and J genes are TRBV20-1 and TRBJ2-7; tentatively, D is TRBD1 or TRBD2 (5 bases each). This CDR3 contains 14 residues. Trimming took off 6 bases at V and 6 bases at J, with 21 bases between the two ends. Germline V lookup: CDR1 DFQATT, CDR2 SNEGSKA (reference sequence). In DNA form, the CDR3 reads TGCAGTGCCTCCGGGACCAAGTCGTCGGCCGAGCAGTACTTC. This gives the protein CSASGTKSSAEQYF.

In its sample, this clonotype was seen once. A much bigger clone sits one base away, suggesting this may be a read error. The J gene is TRBJ2-1, the V gene TRBV2, with TRBD1 matching 8 bases. The CDR3 runs 15 residues. From germline, CDR1 is SNHLY and CDR2 FYNNEI. V trimming: 4 bases; J trimming: 10 bases; junction bases outside the gene matches: 12. The CDR3 region has the DNA TGTGCCAGCAGTGGAAGGCAGGGGGCAAGGGGGGAGCAGTTCTTC. Translating gives CASSGRQGARGEQFF.

With respect to this clonotype: A much larger clone lies a single base off, so this may be a read error. This chain joins TRBV11-2 and TRBJ2-3; possibly TRBD1 for D (5 bases). The CDR3 spans 17 residues. CDR1 SGHAT and CDR2 FQNNGV come from the germline V gene. V was cut by 5 bases and J by 2 bases, with 20 bases left in between. CDR3 coding DNA: TGTGCCAGCAGCATTGGACCCGGACACGGAGACACAGATACGCAGTATTTT. Its protein is CASSIGPGHGDTDTQYF.

The chain couples TRBV27 to TRBJ2-6; D not resolved. The CDR3 covers 15 residues. Trimming took 3 bases from V and 3 from J, leaving 9 bases between them. Germline CDR1 is MNHEY and CDR2 is SMNVEV (reference sequence). The chain's CDR3 is CASSLEGFGANVLTF. CDR3 in DNA: TGTGCCAGCAGTTTGGAAGGGTTTGGGGCCAACGTCCTGACTTTC.

This clonotype occurred many times. The chain has TRBV10-3 and TRBJ1-5; D is possibly TRBD1 (5 bases). V dropped 2 bases and J dropped 3 bases, with 8 bases sitting between them. Germline-derived CDR1 and CDR2 are ENHRY and SYGVKD. The CDR3 extends over 14 amino acids. The CDR3 nucleotides are TGTGCCATCAGTGAGAAGGGGAACAATCAGCCCCAGCATTTT. Amino acids: CAISEKGNNQPQHF.

In this sample, this clonotype turned up many times. The chain combines TRBV14 with TRBJ2-2, with TRBD2 identical over 10 bases. In germline, CDR1 is SGHDN, CDR2 FVKESK. CDR3 length equals 18 residues. V gave up 0 bases and J gave up 5 bases; unmatched junction bases: 9. In nucleotides, the CDR3 is TGTGCCAGCAGCCAAGAATTGGGGCTAGCGGGAGTGACCGGGGAGCTGTTTTTT. Translated, it gives CASSQELGLAGVTGELFF.

In this sample, this clonotype turned up many times. V usage is TRBV7-9 and J usage is TRBJ2-7; D might be TRBD1 or TRBD2, each matching 5 bases. V gave up 5 bases and J gave up 6 bases, with 20 bases separating them. Germline values: CDR1 SEHNR, CDR2 FQNEAQ (reference sequence). The CDR3 spans 15 residues. CDR3 bases: TGTGCCAGCAGCCCCGGGGCCTCGTCCTTTCCCGAGCAGTACTTC. It encodes CASSPGASSFPEQYF.